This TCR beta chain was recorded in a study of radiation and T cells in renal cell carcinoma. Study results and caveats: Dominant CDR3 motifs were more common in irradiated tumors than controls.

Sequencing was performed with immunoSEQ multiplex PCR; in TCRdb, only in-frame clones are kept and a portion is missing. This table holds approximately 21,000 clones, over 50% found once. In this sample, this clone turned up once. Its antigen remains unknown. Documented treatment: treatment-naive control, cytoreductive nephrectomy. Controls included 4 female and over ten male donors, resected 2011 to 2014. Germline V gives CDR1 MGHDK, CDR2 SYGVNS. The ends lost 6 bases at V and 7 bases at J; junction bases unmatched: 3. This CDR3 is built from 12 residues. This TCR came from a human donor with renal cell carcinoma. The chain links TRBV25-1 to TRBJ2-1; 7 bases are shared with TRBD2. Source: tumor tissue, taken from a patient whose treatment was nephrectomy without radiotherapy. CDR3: CASRGLTNEQFF. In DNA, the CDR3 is TGTGCCAGCAGGGGACTAACGAATGAGCAGTTCTTC.